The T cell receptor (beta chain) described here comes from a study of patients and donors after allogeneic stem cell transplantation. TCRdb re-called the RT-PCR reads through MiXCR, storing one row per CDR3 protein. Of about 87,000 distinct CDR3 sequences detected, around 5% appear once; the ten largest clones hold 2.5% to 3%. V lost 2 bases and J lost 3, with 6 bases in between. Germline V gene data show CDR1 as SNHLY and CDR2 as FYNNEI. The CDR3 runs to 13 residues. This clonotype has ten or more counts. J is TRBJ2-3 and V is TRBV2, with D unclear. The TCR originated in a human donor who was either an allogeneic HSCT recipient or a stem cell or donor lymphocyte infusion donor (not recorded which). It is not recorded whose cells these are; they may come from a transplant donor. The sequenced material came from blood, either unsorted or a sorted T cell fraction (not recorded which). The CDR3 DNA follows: TGTGCCAGCAGTGAAACGGAGACAGATACGCAGTATTTT. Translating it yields CASSETETDTQYF. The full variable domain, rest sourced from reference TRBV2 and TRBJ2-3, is EPEVTQTPSHQVTQMGQEVILRCVPISNHLYFYWYRQILGQKVEFLVSFYNNEISEKSEIFDDQFSVERPDGSNFTLKIRSTKLEDSAMYFCASSETETDTQYFGPGTRLTVL.